These T cell receptor beta chains were read from a single sample in a study of cytomegalovirus exposure and HLA in healthy donors. TCRdb's table, derived via immunoSEQ multiplex PCR, lists solely in-frame clones and lacks some. The data hold 110,000 to 150,000 clones, with about 72% observed a single time. Specimen: PBMCs. Receptor source: a man aged 40-49 years in good health and CMV-seronegative. CDR3s include the opening cysteine and the closing phenylalanine or tryptophan. Fields, in order: CDR3 DNA, CDR3 protein, D gene, clone size, V gene, J gene. The D gene is left open where the match is weak. Size values are once, few and many counts, or a class for expanded clones, and some rows have none.

cdr3_nt: TGTGCCAGTAGTGTAGCGGGGTGGCAAGAGACCCAGTACTTC
cdr3_aa: CASSVAGWQETQYF
d_call: TRBD2
clone_size: .
v_call: TRBV19
j_call: TRBJ2-5

cdr3_nt: TGTGCCAGCAGCCCCAGCGGGGGGATACAAGGCGAGCAGTACTTC
cdr3_aa: CASSPSGGIQGEQYF
d_call: TRBD2
clone_size: once
v_call: TRBV7-2
j_call: TRBJ2-7

cdr3_nt: TGTGCCAGCGCCCCGGGACTAGATCACTACGAGCAGTACTTC
cdr3_aa: CASAPGLDHYEQYF
d_call: TRBD2
clone_size: .
v_call: TRBV27
j_call: TRBJ2-7

cdr3_nt: TGCGCCAGCAGCCAAGACCACGGTAGCGGGAGGAGTGAGCAGTTCTTC
cdr3_aa: CASSQDHGSGRSEQFF
d_call: TRBD2
clone_size: .
v_call: TRBV4-3
j_call: TRBJ2-1

cdr3_nt: TGTGCCAGCAGCTTAGGACAGAATACCGGGGAGCTGTTTTTT
cdr3_aa: CASSLGQNTGELFF
d_call: .
clone_size: .
v_call: TRBV7-9
j_call: TRBJ2-2

cdr3_nt: TGTGCCAGCAGTTTATCCGGCACCGGGGAGCTGTTTTTT
cdr3_aa: CASSLSGTGELFF
d_call: .
clone_size: .
v_call: TRBV27
j_call: TRBJ2-2

cdr3_nt: TGTGCCAGCAGCCAAGAATTGGCGAGGGTGGGCGAGCAGTACTTC
cdr3_aa: CASSQELARVGEQYF
d_call: .
clone_size: .
v_call: TRBV14
j_call: TRBJ2-7

cdr3_nt: TGTGCCAGCAGTTACCCGACTAGCGGGAACACAGATACGCAGTATTTT
cdr3_aa: CASSYPTSGNTDTQYF
d_call: TRBD2
clone_size: .
v_call: TRBV6-6
j_call: TRBJ2-3

cdr3_nt: TGTGCCAGCAGTTTGAGGGGGATGGTGTACGAGCAGTACTTC
cdr3_aa: CASSLRGMVYEQYF
d_call: .
clone_size: .
v_call: TRBV28
j_call: TRBJ2-7

cdr3_nt: TGCGCCAGCAGCCAAAGGACAGTCTTGACACCCCTCCACTTT
cdr3_aa: CASSQRTVLTPLHF
d_call: .
clone_size: .
v_call: TRBV4-1
j_call: TRBJ1-6

cdr3_nt: TGCGCCAGCAGCTTGGACCGGGCGGGGGGGCCAAACATTCAGCACTTC
cdr3_aa: CASSLDRAGGPNIQHF
d_call: TRBD2
clone_size: .
v_call: TRBV5-1
j_call: TRBJ2-4

cdr3_nt: TGTGCCAGCAGTCCGCAAGCGGGGGTGCGGGATACGCAGTATTTT
cdr3_aa: CASSPQAGVRDTQYF
d_call: TRBD2
clone_size: .
v_call: TRBV6-5
j_call: TRBJ2-3

cdr3_nt: TGTGCCAGTAGTATGACCCCTGACCGGGATGAGCAGTTCTTC
cdr3_aa: CASSMTPDRDEQFF
d_call: .
clone_size: few
v_call: TRBV19
j_call: TRBJ2-1

cdr3_nt: TGTGCCAGCAGCCAAGAAAACAGAATATTACACTATGGCTACACCTTC
cdr3_aa: CASSQENRILHYGYTF
d_call: .
clone_size: .
v_call: TRBV14
j_call: TRBJ1-2

cdr3_nt: TGTGCCAGCAGCGCGGGAGGCCATGAGCAGTTCTTC
cdr3_aa: CASSAGGHEQFF
d_call: TRBD2
clone_size: few
v_call: TRBV9
j_call: TRBJ2-1

cdr3_nt: TGTGCCAGCAGCACCCGGACAGGGCGAGAGACCCAGTACTTC
cdr3_aa: CASSTRTGRETQYF
d_call: TRBD1
clone_size: .
v_call: TRBV6-5
j_call: TRBJ2-5